This T cell receptor (beta chain) was found in a study of blood T cell repertoires in COVID-19. Study summary: Samples taken during acute and convalescent COVID-19 were collected in the United States, Italy and Spain. Sources were T cells, B-cell-depleted T cells, or PBMCs; the material itself was cDNA or gDNA.

In the original processing: Estimation of nucleated cell counts was performed using reference gene primer amplification. Produced via immunoSEQ multiplex PCR; TCRdb's table is partial and in-frame only. That table is the source of V, J and clone size, and D and trimming were worked out from the DNA. The table includes about 180,000 clones, around nine tenths detected once. From germline, CDR1 is MNHEY and CDR2 SVGEGT. The CDR3 is 15 residues long. The V end was cut by 0 bases, the J end by 0 bases, with 6 bases between. One Seattle source followed patients from active infection through their disease course.

The source of this sequence is a woman in her sixties or seventies with COVID-19, enrolled during active disease. The gene calls are TRBV6-2 or TRBV6-3 and TRBJ1-5; D not resolved. The sample consisted of peripheral blood. The CDR3 nucleotides read TGTGCCAGCAGTTACTCCGCGGCTAGCAATCAGCCCCAGCATTTT. Protein: CASSYSAASNQPQHF.